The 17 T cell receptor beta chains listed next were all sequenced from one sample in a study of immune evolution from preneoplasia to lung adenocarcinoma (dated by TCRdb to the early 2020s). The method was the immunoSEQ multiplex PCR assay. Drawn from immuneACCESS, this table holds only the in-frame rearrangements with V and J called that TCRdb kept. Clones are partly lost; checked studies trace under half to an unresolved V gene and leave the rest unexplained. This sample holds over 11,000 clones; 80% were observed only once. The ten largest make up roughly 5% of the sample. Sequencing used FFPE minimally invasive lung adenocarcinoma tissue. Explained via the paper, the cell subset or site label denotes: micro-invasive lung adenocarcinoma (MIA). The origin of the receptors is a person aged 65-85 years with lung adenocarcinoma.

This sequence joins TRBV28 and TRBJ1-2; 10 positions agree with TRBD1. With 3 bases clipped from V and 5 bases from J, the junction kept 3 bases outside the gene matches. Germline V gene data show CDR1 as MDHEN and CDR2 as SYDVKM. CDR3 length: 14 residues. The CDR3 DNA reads TGTGCCAGCAGTTTCAGGACAGGGGGTTATGGCTACACCTTC. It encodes CASSFRTGGYGYTF.

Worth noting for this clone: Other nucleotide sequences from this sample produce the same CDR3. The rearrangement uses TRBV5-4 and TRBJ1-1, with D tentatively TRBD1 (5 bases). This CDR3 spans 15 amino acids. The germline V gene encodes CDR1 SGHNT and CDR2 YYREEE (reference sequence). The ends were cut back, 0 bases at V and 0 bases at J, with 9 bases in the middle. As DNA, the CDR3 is TGTGCCAGCAGCTTGGTTGGGGCGTTGAACACTGAAGCTTTCTTT. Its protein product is CASSLVGALNTEAFF.

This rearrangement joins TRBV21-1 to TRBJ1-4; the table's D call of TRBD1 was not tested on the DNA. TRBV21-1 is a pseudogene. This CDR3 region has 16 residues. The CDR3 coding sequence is TGTGCCAGCACCACCCGACAGGGGCACACTAATGAAAAACTGTTTTTT. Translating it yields CASTTRQGHTNEKLFF.

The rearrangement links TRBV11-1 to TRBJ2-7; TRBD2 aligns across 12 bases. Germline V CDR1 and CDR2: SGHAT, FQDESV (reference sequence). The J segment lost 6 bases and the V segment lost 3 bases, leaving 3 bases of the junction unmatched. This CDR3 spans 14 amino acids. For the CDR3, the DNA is TGTGCCAGCAGCTTCCAACTAGCGGGGGGCGAGCAGTACTTC. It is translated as CASSFQLAGGEQYF.

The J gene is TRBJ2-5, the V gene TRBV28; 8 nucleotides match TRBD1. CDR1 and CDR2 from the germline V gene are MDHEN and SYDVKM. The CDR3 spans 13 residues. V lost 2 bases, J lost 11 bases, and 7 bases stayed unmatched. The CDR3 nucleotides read TGTGCCAGCAGTTTAGTTCAGGGACAGGTTCAGTACTTC. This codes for CASSLVQGQVQYF.

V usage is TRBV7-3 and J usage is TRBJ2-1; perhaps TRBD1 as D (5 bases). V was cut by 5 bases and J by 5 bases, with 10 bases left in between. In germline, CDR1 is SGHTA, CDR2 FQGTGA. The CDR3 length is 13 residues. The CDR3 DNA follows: TGTGCCAGCAGCAAAAGCAGGGACAATGAGCAGTTCTTC. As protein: CASSKSRDNEQFF.

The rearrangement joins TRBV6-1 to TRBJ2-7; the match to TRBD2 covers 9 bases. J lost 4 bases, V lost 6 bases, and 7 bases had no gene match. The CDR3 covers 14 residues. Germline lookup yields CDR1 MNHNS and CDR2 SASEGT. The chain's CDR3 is CASRLLAGRYEQYF. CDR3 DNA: TGTGCCAGCAGACTCCTAGCGGGAAGATACGAGCAGTACTTC.

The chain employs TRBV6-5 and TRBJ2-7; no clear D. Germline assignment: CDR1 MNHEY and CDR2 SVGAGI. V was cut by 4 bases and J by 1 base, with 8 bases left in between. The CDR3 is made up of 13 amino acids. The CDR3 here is CASSSARSYEQYF. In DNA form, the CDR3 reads TGTGCCAGCAGTTCCGCCAGGTCCTACGAGCAGTACTTC.

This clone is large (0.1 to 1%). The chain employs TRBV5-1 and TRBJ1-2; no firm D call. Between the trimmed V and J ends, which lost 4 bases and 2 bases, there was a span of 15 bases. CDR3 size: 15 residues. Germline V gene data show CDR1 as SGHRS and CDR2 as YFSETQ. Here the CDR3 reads CASSPGLELNYGYTF. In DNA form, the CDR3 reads TGCGCCAGCAGCCCCGGCTTAGAGTTGAACTATGGCTACACCTTC.

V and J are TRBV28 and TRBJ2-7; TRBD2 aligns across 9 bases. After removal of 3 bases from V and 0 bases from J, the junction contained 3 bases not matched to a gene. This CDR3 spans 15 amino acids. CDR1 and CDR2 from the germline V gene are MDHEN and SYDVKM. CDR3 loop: CASSFGSGSSYEQYF. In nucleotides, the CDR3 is TGTGCCAGCAGTTTCGGTAGCGGGAGCTCCTACGAGCAGTACTTC. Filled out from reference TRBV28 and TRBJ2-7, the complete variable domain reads DVKVTQSSRYLVKRTGEKVFLECVQDMDHENMFWYRQDPGLGLRLIYFSYDVKMKEKGDIPEGYSVSREKKERFSLILESASTNQTSMYLCASSFGSGSSYEQYFGPGTRLTVT.

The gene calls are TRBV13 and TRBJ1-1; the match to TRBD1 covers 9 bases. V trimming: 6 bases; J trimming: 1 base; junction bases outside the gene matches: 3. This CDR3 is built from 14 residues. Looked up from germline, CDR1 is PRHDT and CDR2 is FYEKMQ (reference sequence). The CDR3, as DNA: TGTGCCAGCAGTCCGGGACAGGGGAACACTGAAGCTTTCTTT. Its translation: CASSPGQGNTEAFF.

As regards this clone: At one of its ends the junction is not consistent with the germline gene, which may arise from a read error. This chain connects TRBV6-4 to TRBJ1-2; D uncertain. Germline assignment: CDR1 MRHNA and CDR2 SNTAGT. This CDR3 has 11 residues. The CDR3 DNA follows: TGTGCCAGCAGTGTCCCAGCCGACGATCTCTTC. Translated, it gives CASSVPADDLF.

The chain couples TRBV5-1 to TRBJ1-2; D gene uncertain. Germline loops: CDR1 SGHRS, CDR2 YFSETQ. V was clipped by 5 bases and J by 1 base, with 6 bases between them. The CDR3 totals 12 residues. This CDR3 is CASRSDNYGYTF. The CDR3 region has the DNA TGCGCCAGCAGAAGCGATAACTATGGCTACACCTTC.

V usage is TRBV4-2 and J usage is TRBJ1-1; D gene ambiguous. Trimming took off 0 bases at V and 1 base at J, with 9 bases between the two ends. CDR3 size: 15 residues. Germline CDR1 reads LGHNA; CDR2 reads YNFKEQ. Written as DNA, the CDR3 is TGTGCCAGCAGCCAAGATCTGGGTGGGAACACTGAAGCTTTCTTT. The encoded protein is CASSQDLGGNTEAFF.

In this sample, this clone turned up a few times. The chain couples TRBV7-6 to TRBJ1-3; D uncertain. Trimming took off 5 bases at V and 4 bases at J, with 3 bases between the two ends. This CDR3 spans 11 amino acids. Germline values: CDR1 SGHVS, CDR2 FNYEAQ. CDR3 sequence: CASSPGNTIYF. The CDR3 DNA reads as TGTGCCAGCAGCCCAGGAAACACCATATATTTT.

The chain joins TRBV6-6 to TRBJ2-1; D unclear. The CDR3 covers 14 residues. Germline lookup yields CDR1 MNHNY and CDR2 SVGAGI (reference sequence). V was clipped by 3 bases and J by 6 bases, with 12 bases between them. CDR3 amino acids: CASSYSALSNEQFF. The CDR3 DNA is TGTGCCAGCAGTTATTCCGCCCTATCCAATGAGCAGTTCTTC.

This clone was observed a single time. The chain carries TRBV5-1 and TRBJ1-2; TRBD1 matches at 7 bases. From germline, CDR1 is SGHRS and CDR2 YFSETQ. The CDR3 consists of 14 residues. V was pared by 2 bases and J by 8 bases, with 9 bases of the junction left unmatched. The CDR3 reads CASSFQGGSMGYTF. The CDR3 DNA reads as TGCGCCAGCAGCTTTCAGGGGGGCTCTATGGGCTACACCTTC.